These T cell receptor beta chains were read from a single sample in a study of regulatory T cells in long-lasting Graves disease. TCRdb redid the calling of the multiplex PCR reads with MiXCR, one entry per CDR3 protein. The top ten hold 7% to 10% of the sample, which has around 510,000 distinct CDR3 sequences, about 20% seen once. The sample was peripheral blood mononuclear cells (PBMCs), taken when the disease was refractory, from a patient treated with antithyroid drugs. Receptors originate from a female donor with Graves disease. Each CDR3 is given with its conserved first and last residue. A D gene is named only where the DNA matches it firmly. Only part of the rows carry a size: once, few, many, or a class if the clone is expanded.

>TRBV12-3/TRBV12-4|TRBD1|.|TRBJ1-3
CASSLVAGGFFGNTIYF
TGTGCCAGCAGTTTGGTCGCAGGGGGCTTTTTTGGAAACACCATATATTTT
>TRBV28|TRBD1|many|TRBJ1-2
CASSQPSRDRNYGYTF
TGTGCCAGCAGCCAACCAAGCCGGGACAGGAACTATGGCTACACCTTC
>TRBV20-1|.|few|TRBJ1-6
CSAGVQVNNSPLHF
TGCAGTGCGGGGGTACAGGTGAATAATTCACCCCTCCACTTT
>TRBV20-1|.|few|TRBJ1-5
CSAIGTSYSNQPQHF
TGCAGTGCTATCGGGACCTCATATAGCAATCAGCCCCAGCATTTT
>TRBV6-2/TRBV6-3|.|few|TRBJ1-1
CASSYFGSMNTEAFF
TGTGCCAGCAGTTATTTCGGCAGTATGAACACTGAAGCTTTCTTT
>TRBV20-1|TRBD2|.|TRBJ2-7
CSASGTRSSYEQYF
TGCAGTGCCTCCGGGACTAGGAGCTCCTACGAGCAGTACTTC
>TRBV2|TRBD1|many|TRBJ1-1
CASRRTGGDEAFF
TGTGCCAGCAGAAGGACAGGGGGAGATGAAGCTTTCTTT
>TRBV27|.|many|TRBJ1-2
CASSSRPTAYGYTF
TGTGCCAGCAGTTCCCGACCGACCGCATATGGCTACACCTTC
>TRBV13|.|.|TRBJ2-6
CASSSGFSDFEANVLTF
TGTGCCAGCAGCTCAGGATTTAGTGATTTTGAGGCCAACGTCCTGACTTTC
>TRBV7-2|.|many|TRBJ2-7
CASRVTGRGYEQYF
TGTGCCAGCAGGGTCACAGGGAGGGGCTACGAGCAGTACTTC
>TRBV6-1|TRBD1|.|TRBJ1-1
CASRLGTDDTEAFF
TGTGCCAGCAGACTCGGGACAGACGACACTGAAGCTTTCTTT
>TRBV15|TRBD1|many|TRBJ2-5
CATSRDRQGETQYF
TGTGCCACCAGCAGAGACAGACAGGGCGAGACCCAGTACTTC
>TRBV29-1|.|.|TRBJ1-1
CSVGGIMEVTTEAFF
TGCAGCGTGGGGGGGATAATGGAAGTTACCACTGAAGCTTTCTTT
>TRBV12-3/TRBV12-4|.|.|TRBJ1-2
CASSVAGFDYDYTF
TGTGCCAGCAGTGTAGCAGGGTTCGACTATGACTACACCTTC
>TRBV28|.|many|TRBJ1-4
CASSPPEGLEKLFF
TGTGCCAGCAGTCCCCCGGAAGGGTTAGAAAAACTGTTTTTT
>TRBV6-1|TRBD1|many|TRBJ2-5
CASSAGQGMLRGTQYF
TGTGCCAGCAGTGCGGGACAGGGGATGTTGAGGGGGACCCAGTACTTC
>TRBV7-9|.|.|TRBJ2-7
CASSFFATLSSYEQYF
TGTGCCAGCAGCTTTTTTGCTACCTTGAGCTCCTACGAGCAGTACTTC
>TRBV4-2|.|many|TRBJ2-7
CASSQVPRDYEQYF
TGTGCCAGCAGCCAAGTTCCCAGGGACTACGAGCAGTACTTC
>TRBV7-8|.|many|TRBJ2-7
CASSAFYLSYEQYF
TGTGCCAGCAGCGCATTCTACCTCTCCTACGAGCAGTACTTC
>TRBV5-1|TRBD2|.|TRBJ2-3
CASSRTGTSGTDTQYF
TGCGCCAGCAGCCGGACCGGGACTAGCGGTACAGATACGCAGTATTTT
>TRBV19|.|.|TRBJ1-2
CAISEDSQIYGYTF
TGTGCCATTTCCGAGGACAGCCAGATCTATGGCTACACCTTC
>TRBV29-1|.|many|TRBJ1-2
CSVEAQGHGYTF
TGCAGCGTTGAAGCACAGGGCCATGGCTACACCTTC
>TRBV29-1|.|.|TRBJ1-4
CSVGVDEKLFF
TGCAGCGTTGGCGTTGATGAAAAACTGTTTTTT
>TRBV6-2/TRBV6-3|.|many|TRBJ2-7
CASSYTGGNNEQYF
TGTGCCAGCAGTTATACCGGAGGGAATAACGAGCAGTACTTC
>TRBV7-8|.|few|TRBJ1-3
CASSFDRRLRNTIYF
TGTGCCAGCAGCTTTGACAGGCGGCTAAGAAACACCATATATTTT
>TRBV29-1|.|.|TRBJ2-7
CSVAPSGVSYEQYF
TGCAGCGTTGCCCCCAGCGGAGTCTCCTACGAGCAGTACTTC
>TRBV15|.|.|TRBJ1-6
CATSRDEGSPLHF
TGTGCCACCAGCAGAGACGAGGGTTCACCCCTCCACTTT
>TRBV6-1|TRBD2|many|TRBJ2-2
CASSVNRGLAGGYANTGELFF
TGTGCCAGCAGTGTTAACAGGGGACTAGCGGGAGGGTACGCGAACACCGGGGAGCTGTTTTTT
>TRBV6-5|.|few|TRBJ2-7
CASSYSAKTDYEQYF
TGTGCCAGCAGTTACTCGGCGAAGACTGACTACGAGCAGTACTTC
>TRBV9|TRBD1|.|TRBJ2-7
CASSVGNRGYEQYF
TGTGCCAGCAGCGTAGGAAACAGGGGTTACGAGCAGTACTTC
>TRBV5-1|TRBD1|few|TRBJ1-1
CASSPTGGVTEAFF
TGCGCCAGCAGCCCGACAGGGGGCGTCACTGAAGCTTTCTTT
>TRBV7-2|TRBD1|few|TRBJ2-2
CASSAGTGVGTGELFF
TGTGCCAGCAGCGCCGGGACAGGGGTGGGCACCGGGGAGCTGTTTTTT
>TRBV6-5|TRBD2|.|TRBJ2-7
CASSYPGLEEQYF
TGTGCCAGCAGTTACCCGGGACTAGAAGAGCAGTACTTC
>TRBV5-1|TRBD1|.|TRBJ2-2
CASSATGQGNTGELFF
TGCGCCAGCAGCGCCACGGGACAGGGGAACACCGGGGAGCTGTTTTTT
>TRBV28|TRBD1|many|TRBJ2-2
CASQPGQGFAGELFF
TGTGCCAGCCAACCGGGACAGGGGTTCGCCGGGGAGCTGTTTTTT
>TRBV4-1|.|.|TRBJ2-7
CASSQNSGEQYF
TGCGCCAGCAGCCAAAATAGTGGCGAGCAGTACTTC